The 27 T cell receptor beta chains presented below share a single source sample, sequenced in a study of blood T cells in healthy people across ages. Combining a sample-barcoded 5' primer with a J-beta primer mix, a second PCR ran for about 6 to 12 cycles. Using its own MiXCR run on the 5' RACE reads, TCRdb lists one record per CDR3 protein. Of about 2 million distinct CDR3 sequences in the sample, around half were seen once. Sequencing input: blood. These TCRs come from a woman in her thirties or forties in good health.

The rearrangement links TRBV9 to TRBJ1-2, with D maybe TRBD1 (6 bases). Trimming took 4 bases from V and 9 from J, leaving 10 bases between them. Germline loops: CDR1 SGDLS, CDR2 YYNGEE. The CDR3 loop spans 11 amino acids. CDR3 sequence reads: CASSTGARYTF. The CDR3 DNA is TGTGCCAGCAGCACGGGGGCTCGCTACACCTTC.

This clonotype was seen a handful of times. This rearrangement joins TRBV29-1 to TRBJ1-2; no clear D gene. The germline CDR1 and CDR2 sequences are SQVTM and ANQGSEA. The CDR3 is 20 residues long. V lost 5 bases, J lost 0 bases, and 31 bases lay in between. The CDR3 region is CSVLDHRAEHSPMTNYGYTF. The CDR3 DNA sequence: TGCAGCGTTCTCGACCATAGGGCGGAGCATAGCCCAATGACTAACTATGGCTACACCTTC.

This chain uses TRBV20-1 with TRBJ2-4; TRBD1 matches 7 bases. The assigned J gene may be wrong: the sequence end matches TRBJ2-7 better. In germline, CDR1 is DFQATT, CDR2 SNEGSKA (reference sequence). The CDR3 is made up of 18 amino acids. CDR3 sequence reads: CSARDPLSDRQSFYEQYF. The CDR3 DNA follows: TGCAGTGCTAGAGACCCGCTCTCGGACAGGCAAAGCTTCTACGAGCAGTACTTC.

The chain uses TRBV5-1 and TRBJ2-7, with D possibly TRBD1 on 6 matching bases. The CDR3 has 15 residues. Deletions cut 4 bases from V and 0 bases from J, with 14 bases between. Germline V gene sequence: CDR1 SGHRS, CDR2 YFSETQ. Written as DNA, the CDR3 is TGCGCCAGCAGCCGCTCGCAGGACAGCTCCTACGAGCAGTACTTC. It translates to CASSRSQDSSYEQYF.

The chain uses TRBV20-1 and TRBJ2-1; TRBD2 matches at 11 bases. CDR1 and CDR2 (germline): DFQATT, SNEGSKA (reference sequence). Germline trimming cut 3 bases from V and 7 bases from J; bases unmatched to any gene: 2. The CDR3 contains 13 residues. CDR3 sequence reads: CSASRLAGNEQFF. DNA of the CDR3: TGCAGTGCTAGCCGACTAGCGGGGAATGAGCAGTTCTTC.

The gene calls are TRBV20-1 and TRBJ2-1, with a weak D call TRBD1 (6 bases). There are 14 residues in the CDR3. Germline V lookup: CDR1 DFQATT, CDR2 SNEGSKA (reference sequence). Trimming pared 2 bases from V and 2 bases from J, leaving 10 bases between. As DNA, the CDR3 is TGCAGTGCTAGACCGCGGACAGCCTACAATGAGCAGTTCTTC. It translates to CSARPRTAYNEQFF.

The CDR3 protein is CSARDLRKGTDTQYF. DNA of the CDR3: TGCAGTGCTAGAGATTTGAGGAAGGGGACAGATACGCAGTATTTT. The chain uses TRBV20-1 and TRBJ2-3, with D maybe TRBD1 (5 bases). CDR1 DFQATT and CDR2 SNEGSKA come from the germline V gene (reference sequence). The CDR3 is 15 amino acids. With 0 bases removed from V and 3 bases from J, the gap between germline ends came to 13 bases.

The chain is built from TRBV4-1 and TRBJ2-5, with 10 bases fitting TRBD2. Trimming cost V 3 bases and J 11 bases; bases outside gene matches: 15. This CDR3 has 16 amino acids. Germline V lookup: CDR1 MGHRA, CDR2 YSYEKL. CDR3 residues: CASSHPGTSEFNEQYF. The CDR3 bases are TGCGCCAGCAGCCACCCCGGGACTAGCGAGTTCAATGAGCAGTACTTC.

The CDR3 DNA is TGTGCTAGTGGTTCCCAGGGGAGCCAAGAGACCCAGTACTTC. Its translation is CASGSQGSQETQYF. The chain employs TRBV12-5 and TRBJ2-5, with D possibly matching TRBD1 (6 bases). Germline CDR1 LGHNT, CDR2 FRNRAP. Trimming removed 4 bases from V and 1 base from J, with 10 bases in between. The length of the CDR3 is 14 residues.

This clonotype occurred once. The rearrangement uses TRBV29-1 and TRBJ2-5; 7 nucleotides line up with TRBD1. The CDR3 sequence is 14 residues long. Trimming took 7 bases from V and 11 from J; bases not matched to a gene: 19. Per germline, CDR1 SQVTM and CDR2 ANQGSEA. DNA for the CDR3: TGCAGCGCCTGGGACAGCTACTCTTACAATGGGCAGTACTTC. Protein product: CSAWDSYSYNGQYF.

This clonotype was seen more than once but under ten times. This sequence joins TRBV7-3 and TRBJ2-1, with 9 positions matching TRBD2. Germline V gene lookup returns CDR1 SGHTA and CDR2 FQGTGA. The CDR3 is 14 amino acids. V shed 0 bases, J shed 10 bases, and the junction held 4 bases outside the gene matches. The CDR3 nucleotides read TGTGCCAGCAGCTTAACCAGGACTAGCGACGAGCAGTTCTTC. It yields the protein CASSLTRTSDEQFF.

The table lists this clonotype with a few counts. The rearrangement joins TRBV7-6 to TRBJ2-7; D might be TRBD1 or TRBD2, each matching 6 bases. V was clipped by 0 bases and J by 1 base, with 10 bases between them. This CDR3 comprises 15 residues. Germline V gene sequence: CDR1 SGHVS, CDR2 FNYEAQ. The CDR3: CASSLAGGHSYEQYF. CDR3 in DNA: TGTGCCAGCAGCTTAGCGGGGGGCCATTCCTACGAGCAGTACTTC.

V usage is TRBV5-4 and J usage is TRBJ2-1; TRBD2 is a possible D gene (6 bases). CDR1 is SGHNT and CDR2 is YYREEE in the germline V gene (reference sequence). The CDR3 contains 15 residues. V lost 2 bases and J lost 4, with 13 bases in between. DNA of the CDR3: TGTGCCAGCAGCTTTACGGGGGAGACTTACAATGAGCAGTTCTTC. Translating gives CASSFTGETYNEQFF.

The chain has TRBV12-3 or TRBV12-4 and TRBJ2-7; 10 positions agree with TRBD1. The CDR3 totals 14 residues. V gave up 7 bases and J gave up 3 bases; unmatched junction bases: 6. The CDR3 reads CASTQGQGDYEQYF. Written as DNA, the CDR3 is TGTGCCAGCACCCAAGGACAGGGGGACTACGAGCAGTACTTC.

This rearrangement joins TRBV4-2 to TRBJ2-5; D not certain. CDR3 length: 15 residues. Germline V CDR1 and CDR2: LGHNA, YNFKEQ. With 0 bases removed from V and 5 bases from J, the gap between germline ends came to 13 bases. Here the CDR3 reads CASSQDLKRLETQYF. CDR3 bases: TGTGCCAGCAGCCAAGATCTAAAGAGGCTCGAGACCCAGTACTTC.

The DNA for the CDR3 is TGTGCCACCAGCAGAGTGATGGAACTAGCGGGGGTCACAGATACGCAGTATTTT. Translating it yields CATSRVMELAGVTDTQYF. The V and J genes are TRBV15 and TRBJ2-3; 11 nucleotides align to TRBD2. Losses at the gene ends were 1 base for V and 2 bases for J; bases not matched to a gene: 8. CDR1 is LNHNV and CDR2 is YYDKDF in the germline V gene (reference sequence). The CDR3 spans 18 residues.

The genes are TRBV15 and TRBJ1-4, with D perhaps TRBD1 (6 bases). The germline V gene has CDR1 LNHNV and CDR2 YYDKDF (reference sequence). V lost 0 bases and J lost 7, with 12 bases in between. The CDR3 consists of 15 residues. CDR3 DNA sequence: TGTGCCACCAGCAGAGATCGGGGGCTTAGTGAAAAACTGTTTTTT. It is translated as CATSRDRGLSEKLFF.

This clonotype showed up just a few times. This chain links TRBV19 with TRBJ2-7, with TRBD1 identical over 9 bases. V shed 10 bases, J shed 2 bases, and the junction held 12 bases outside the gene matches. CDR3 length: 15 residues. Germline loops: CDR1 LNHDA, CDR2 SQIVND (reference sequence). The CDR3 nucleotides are TGTGCCACAGGATCGACAGGGGGTCTTACCTACGAGCAGTACTTC. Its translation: CATGSTGGLTYEQYF.

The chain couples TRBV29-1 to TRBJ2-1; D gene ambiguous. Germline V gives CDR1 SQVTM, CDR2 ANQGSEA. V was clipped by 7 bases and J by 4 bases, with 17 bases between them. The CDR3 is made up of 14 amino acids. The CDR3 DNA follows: TGCAGCGCCCTGAATGGACGGAAATACAATGAGCAGTTCTTC. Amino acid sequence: CSALNGRKYNEQFF.

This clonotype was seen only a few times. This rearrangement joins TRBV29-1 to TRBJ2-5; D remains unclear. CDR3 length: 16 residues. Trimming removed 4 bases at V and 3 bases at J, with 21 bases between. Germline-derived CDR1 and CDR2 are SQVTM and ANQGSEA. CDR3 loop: CSVVKGGLGWEETQYF. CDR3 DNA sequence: TGCAGCGTTGTAAAAGGCGGATTAGGGTGGGAAGAGACCCAGTACTTC.

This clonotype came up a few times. In DNA, the CDR3 is TGTGCCAGCAGCTTCAAGAGGGGCATTGCCAAAAACATTCAGTACTTC. Protein: CASSFKRGIAKNIQYF. The rearrangement links TRBV5-6 to TRBJ2-4; tentatively, D is TRBD1 or TRBD2 (5 bases each). Per the germline V gene, CDR1 is SGHDT and CDR2 is YYEEEE. The CDR3 loop spans 16 amino acids. Trimming stripped 2 bases from V and 1 base from J, with 13 bases between.

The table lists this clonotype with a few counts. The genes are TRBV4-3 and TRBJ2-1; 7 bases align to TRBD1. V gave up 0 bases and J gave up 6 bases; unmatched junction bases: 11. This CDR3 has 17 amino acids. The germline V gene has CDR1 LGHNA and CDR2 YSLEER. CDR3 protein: CASSQERSTGWVNEQFF. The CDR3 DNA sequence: TGCGCCAGCAGCCAAGAAAGGTCGACAGGGTGGGTCAATGAGCAGTTCTTC.

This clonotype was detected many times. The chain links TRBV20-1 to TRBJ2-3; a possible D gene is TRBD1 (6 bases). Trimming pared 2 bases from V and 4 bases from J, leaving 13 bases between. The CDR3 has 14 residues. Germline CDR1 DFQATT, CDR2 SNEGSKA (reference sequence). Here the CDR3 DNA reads TGCAGTGCTAGAAAAGGGGGATTGGCAGATACGCAGTATTTT. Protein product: CSARKGGLADTQYF.

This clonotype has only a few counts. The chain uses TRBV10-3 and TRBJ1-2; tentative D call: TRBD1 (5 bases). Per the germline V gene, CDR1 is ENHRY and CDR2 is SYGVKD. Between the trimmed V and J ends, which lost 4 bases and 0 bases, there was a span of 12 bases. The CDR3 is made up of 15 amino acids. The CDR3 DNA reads TGTGCCATCAGTGTAGACAGCGTAGCTAACTATGGCTACACCTTC. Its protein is CAISVDSVANYGYTF.

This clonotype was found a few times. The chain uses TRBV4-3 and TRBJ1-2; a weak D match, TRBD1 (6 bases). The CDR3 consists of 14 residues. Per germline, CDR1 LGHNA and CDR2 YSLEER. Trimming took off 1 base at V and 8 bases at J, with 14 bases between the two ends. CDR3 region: CASSQGVSGGGYTF. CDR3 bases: TGCGCCAGCAGCCAAGGAGTAAGCGGGGGCGGCTACACCTTC.

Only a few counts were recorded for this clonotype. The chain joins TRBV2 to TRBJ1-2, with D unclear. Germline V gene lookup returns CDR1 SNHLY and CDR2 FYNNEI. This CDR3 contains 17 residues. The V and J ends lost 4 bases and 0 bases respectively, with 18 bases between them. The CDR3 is CASSGIVGVESNYGYTF. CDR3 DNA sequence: TGTGCCAGCAGTGGGATTGTGGGAGTTGAGTCTAACTATGGCTACACCTTC.

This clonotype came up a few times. This CDR3 reads CASRGLISSSYEQYF. DNA of the CDR3: TGTGCCAGCAGGGGACTTATTTCGAGCTCCTACGAGCAGTACTTC. The rearrangement uses TRBV6-1 and TRBJ2-7; D possibly corresponds to TRBD2 (6 bases). Trimming left V 6 bases short and J 0 bases short, with 15 bases between. The germline gives CDR1 MNHNS, CDR2 SASEGT. The CDR3 runs to 15 residues.